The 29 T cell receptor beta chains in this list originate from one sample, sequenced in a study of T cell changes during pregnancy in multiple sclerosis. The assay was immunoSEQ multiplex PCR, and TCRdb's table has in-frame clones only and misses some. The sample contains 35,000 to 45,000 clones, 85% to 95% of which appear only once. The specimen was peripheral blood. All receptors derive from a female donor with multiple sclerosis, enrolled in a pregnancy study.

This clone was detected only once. CDR3: CASSRTETGGYGYTF. The CDR3 region has the DNA TGCGCCAGCAGCCGTACCGAGACAGGGGGATATGGCTACACCTTC. The chain recombines TRBV5-1 with TRBJ1-2; TRBD1 aligns across 9 bases. The CDR3 runs to 15 residues. From germline, CDR1 is SGHRS and CDR2 YFSETQ. Losses at the gene ends were 4 bases for V and 5 bases for J; bases not matched to a gene: 9.

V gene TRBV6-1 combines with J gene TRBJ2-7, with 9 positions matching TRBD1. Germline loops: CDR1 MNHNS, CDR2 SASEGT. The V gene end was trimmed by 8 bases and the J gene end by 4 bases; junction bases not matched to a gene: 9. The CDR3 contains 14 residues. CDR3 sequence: CASAFGTGPYEQYF. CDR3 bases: TGTGCCAGCGCTTTCGGGACAGGGCCTTACGAGCAGTACTTC.

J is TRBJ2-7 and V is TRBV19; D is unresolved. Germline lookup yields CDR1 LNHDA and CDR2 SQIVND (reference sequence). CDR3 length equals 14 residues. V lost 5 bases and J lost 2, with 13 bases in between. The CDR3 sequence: CASSARGIAYEQYF. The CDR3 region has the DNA TGTGCCAGTAGTGCAAGAGGAATAGCCTACGAGCAGTACTTC.

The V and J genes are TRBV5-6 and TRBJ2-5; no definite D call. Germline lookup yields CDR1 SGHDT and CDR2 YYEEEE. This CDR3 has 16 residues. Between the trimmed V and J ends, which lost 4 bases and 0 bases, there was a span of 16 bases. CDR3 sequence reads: CASSPALKADQETQYF. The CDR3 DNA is TGTGCCAGCAGCCCCGCACTCAAGGCGGACCAAGAGACCCAGTACTTC.

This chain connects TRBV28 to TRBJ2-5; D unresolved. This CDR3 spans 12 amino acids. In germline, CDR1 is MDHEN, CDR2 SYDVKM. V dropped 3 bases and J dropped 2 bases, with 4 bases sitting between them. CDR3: CASSFPQETQYF. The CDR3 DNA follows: TGTGCCAGCAGTTTCCCACAAGAGACCCAGTACTTC.

CDR3 coding DNA: TGCGCCAGCAGCCAAGATTTCCTTAAAGCGGGGGCGGTTAATGAAAAACTGTTTTTT. Amino acid sequence: CASSQDFLKAGAVNEKLFF. This rearrangement joins TRBV4-3 to TRBJ1-4, with D possibly TRBD1 on 6 matching bases. Between the trimmed V and J ends, which lost 0 bases and 4 bases, there was a span of 21 bases. The CDR3 spans 19 residues. Germline CDR1 LGHNA, CDR2 YSLEER.

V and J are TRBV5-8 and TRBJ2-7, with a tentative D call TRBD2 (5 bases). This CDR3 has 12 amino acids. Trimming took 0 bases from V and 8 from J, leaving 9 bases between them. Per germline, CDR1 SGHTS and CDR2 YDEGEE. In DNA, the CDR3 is TGTGCCAGCAGCTTGGAACTAGTAAAGCAGTACTTC. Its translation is CASSLELVKQYF.

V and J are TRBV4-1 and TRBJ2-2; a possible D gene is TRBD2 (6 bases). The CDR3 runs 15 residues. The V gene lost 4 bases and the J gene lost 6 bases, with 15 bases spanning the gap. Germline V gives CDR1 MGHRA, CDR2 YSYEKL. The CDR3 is CASSLLPRGPGELFF. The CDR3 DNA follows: TGCGCCAGCAGCCTTCTCCCGCGGGGACCCGGGGAGCTGTTTTTT.

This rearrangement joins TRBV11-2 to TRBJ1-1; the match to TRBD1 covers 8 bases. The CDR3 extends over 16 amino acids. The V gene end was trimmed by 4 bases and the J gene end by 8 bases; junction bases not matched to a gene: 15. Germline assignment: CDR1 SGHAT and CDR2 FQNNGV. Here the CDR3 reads CASSSGGSVRGPEAFF. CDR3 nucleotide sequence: TGTGCCAGCAGCTCAGGGGGCTCCGTCAGGGGGCCCGAAGCTTTCTTT.

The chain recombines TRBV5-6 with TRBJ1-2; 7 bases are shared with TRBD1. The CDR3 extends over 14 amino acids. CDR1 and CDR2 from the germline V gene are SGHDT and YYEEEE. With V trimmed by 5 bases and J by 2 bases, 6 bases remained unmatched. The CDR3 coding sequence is TGTGCCAGCAGTTCGGGACAGATAAACTATGGCTACACCTTC. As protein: CASSSGQINYGYTF.

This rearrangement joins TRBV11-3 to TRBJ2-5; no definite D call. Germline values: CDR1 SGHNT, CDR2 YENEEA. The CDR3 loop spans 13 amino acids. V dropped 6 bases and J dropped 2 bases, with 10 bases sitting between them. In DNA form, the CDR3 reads TGTGCCAGCAGTGATTACAGACAAGAGACCCAGTACTTC. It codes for CASSDYRQETQYF.

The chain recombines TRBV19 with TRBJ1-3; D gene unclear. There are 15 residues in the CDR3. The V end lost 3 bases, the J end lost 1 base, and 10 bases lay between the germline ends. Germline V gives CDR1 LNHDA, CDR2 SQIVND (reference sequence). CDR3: CASSIGFGSGNTIYF. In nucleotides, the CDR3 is TGTGCCAGTAGTATCGGCTTCGGTTCTGGAAACACCATATATTTT. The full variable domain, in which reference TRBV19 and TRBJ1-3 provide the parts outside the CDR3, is DGGITQSPKYLFRKEGQNVTLSCEQNLNHDAMYWYRQDPGQGLRLIYYSQIVNDFQKGDIAEGYSVSREKKESFPLTVTSAQKNPTAFYLCASSIGFGSGNTIYFGEGSWLTVV.

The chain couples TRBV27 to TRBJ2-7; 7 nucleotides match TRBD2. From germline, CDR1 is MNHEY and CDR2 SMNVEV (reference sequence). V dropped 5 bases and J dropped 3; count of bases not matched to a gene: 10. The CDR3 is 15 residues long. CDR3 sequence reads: CASSPRLATYYEQYF. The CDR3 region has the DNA TGTGCCAGCAGTCCCAGACTAGCCACCTACTACGAGCAGTACTTC.

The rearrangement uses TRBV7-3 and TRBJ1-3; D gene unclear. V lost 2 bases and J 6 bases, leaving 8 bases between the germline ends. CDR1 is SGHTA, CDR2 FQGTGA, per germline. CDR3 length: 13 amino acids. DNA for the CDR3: TGTGCCAGCAGCTTAGCGTCTACAAACACCATATATTTT. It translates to CASSLASTNTIYF.

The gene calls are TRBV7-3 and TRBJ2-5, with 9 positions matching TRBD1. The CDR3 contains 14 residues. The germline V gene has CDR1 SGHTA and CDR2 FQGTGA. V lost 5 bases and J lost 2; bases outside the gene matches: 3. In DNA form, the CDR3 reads TGTGCCAGCAGCCGACAGGGGGGGCAAGAGACCCAGTACTTC. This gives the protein CASSRQGGQETQYF.

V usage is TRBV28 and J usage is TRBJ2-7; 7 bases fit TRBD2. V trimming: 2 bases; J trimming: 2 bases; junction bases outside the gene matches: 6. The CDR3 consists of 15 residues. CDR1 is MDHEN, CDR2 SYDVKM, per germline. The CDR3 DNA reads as TGTGCCAGCAGTTTAGGTAGCGGGTCCGCCTACGAGCAGTACTTC. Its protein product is CASSLGSGSAYEQYF.

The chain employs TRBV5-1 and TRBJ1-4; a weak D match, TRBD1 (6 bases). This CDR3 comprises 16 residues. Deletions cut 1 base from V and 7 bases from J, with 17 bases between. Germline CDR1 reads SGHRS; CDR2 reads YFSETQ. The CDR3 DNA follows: TGCGCCAGCAGCTTGAGGGGGAGGGATGATGTTGAAAAACTGTTTTTT. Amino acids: CASSLRGRDDVEKLFF.

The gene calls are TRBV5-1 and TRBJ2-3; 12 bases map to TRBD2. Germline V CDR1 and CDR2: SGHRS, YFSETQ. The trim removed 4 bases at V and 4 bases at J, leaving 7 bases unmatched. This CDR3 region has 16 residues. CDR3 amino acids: CASSPDLAGGADTQYF. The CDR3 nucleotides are TGCGCCAGCAGCCCAGATCTAGCGGGAGGGGCAGATACGCAGTATTTT.

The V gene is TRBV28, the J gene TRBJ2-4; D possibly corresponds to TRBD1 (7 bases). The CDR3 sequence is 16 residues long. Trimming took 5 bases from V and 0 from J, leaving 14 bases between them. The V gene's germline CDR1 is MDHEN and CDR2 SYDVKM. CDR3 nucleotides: TGTGCCAGCAGTCCACCAGGGGGACTAGCCAAAAACATTCAGTACTTC. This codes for CASSPPGGLAKNIQYF.

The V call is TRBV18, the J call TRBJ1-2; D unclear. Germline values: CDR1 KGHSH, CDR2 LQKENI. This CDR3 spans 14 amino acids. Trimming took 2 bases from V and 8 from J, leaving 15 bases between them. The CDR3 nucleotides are TGTGCCAGCTCACCAGAGCTAGGGTCTAAGGGCTACACCTTC. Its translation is CASSPELGSKGYTF.

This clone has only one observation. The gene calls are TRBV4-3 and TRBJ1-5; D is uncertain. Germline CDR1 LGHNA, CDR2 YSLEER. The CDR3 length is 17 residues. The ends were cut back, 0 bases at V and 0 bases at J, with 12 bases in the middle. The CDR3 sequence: CASSQEARPNSNQPQHF. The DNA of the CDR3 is TGCGCCAGCAGCCAAGAAGCGCGCCCGAATAGCAATCAGCCCCAGCATTTT.

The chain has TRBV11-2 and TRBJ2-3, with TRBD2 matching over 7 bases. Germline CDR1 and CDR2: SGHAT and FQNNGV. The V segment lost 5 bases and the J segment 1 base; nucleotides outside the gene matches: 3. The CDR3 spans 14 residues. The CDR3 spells CASSVRGGTDTQYF. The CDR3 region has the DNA TGTGCCAGCAGCGTTCGGGGGGGCACAGATACGCAGTATTTT.

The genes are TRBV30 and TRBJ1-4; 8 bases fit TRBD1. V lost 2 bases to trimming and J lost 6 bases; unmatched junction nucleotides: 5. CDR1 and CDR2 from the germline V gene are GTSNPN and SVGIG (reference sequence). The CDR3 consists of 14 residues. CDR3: CAWSPDRADEKLFF. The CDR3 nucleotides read TGTGCCTGGAGTCCGGACAGGGCTGATGAAAAACTGTTTTTT. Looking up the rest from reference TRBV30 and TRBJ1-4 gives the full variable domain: SQTIHQWPATLVQPVGSPLSLECTVEGTSNPNLYWYRQAAGRGLQLLFYSVGIGQISSEVPQNLSASRPQDRQFILSSKKLLLSDSGFYLCAWSPDRADEKLFFGSGTQLSVL.

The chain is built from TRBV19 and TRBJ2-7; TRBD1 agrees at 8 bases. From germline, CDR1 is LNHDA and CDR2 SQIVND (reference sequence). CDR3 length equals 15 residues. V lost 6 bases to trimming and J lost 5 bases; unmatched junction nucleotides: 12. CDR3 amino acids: CASRPPTGDAHEQYF. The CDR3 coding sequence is TGTGCCAGTAGACCCCCGACAGGGGACGCCCACGAGCAGTACTTC.

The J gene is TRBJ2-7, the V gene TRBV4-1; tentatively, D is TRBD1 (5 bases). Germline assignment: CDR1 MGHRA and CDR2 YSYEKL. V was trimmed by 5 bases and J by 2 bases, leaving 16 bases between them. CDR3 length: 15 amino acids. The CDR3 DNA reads TGCGCCAGCAGCGGGTTCTGGGGCAGCACCTACGAGCAGTACTTC. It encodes CASSGFWGSTYEQYF.

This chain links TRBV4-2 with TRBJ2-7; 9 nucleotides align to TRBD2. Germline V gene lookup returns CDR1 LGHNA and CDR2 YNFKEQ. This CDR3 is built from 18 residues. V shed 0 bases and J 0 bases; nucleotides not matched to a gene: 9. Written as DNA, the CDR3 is TGTGCCAGCAGCCAAGATTTGGAACTAGCGGGCCACTCCTACGAGCAGTACTTC. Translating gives CASSQDLELAGHSYEQYF.

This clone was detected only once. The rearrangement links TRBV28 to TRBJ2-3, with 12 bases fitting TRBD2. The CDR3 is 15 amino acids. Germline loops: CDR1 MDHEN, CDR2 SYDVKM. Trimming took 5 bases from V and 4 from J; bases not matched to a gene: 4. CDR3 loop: CASSTLAGGPDTQYF. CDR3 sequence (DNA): TGTGCCAGCAGTACACTAGCGGGAGGTCCAGATACGCAGTATTTT.

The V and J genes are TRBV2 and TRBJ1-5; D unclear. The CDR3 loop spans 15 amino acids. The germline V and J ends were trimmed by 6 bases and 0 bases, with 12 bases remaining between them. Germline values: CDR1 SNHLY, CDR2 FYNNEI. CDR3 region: CASSGQKYSNQPQHF. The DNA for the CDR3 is TGTGCCAGCAGCGGGCAGAAATATAGCAATCAGCCCCAGCATTTT.

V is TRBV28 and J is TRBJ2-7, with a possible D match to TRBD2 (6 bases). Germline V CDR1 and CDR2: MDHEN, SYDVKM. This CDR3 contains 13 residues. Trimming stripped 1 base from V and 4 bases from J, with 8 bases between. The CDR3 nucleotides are TGTGCCAGCAGTTTATTCGGGGGTTACGAGCAGTACTTC. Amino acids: CASSLFGGYEQYF. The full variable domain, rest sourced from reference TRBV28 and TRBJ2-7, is DVKVTQSSRYLVKRTGEKVFLECVQDMDHENMFWYRQDPGLGLRLIYFSYDVKMKEKGDIPEGYSVSREKKERFSLILESASTNQTSMYLCASSLFGGYEQYFGPGTRLTVT.